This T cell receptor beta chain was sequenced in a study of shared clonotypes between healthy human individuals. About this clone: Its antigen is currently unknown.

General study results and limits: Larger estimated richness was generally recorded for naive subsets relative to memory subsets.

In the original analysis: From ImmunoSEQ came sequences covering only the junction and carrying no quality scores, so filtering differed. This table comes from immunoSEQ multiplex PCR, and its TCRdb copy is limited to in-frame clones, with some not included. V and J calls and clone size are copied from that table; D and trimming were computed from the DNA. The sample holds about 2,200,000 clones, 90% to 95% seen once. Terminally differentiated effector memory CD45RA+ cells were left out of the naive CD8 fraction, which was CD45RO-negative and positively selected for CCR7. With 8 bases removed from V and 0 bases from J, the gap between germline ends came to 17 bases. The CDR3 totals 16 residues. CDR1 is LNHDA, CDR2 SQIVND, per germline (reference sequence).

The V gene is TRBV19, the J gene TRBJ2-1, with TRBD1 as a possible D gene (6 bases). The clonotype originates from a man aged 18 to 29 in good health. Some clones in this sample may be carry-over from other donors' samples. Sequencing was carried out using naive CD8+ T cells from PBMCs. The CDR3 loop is CASRRSGQFSYNEQFF. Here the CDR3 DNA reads TGTGCCAGTCGCAGGAGCGGACAGTTCTCCTACAATGAGCAGTTCTTC.